This is a list of T cell receptor beta chains from one sample in a study of blood T cells in healthy people across ages. TCRdb fed the 5' RACE reads into MiXCR, producing one record per CDR3 protein. This sample carries around 800,000 distinct CDR3 sequences, 40% to 50% of them seen once, and the ten largest clones take roughly a fifth. Material: blood. These receptors were obtained from a man in his fifties or sixties in good health. The CDR3 runs from the conserved cysteine through the conserved F or W. D genes are given only for firm matches. Rows give clone size only sometimes, using once, few, many, or a class for an expanded clone.

NA	TRBD2	TRBV28	TRBJ2-7	CASSAGGKSYEQYF	TGTGCCAGCAGTGCCGGGGGGAAGTCCTACGAGCAGTACTTC
NA	NA	TRBV20-1	TRBJ2-7	CSAGRTRYEQYF	TGCAGTGCTGGCAGGACCCGCTACGAGCAGTACTTC
NA	NA	TRBV4-3	TRBJ2-2	CASSQVLYSGELFF	TGCGCCAGCAGCCAAGTCCTTTATTCGGGGGAGCTGTTTTTT
NA	NA	TRBV7-2	TRBJ2-5	CASSQWTEETQYF	TGTGCCAGCAGCCAGTGGACAGAAGAGACCCAGTACTTC
few	NA	TRBV6-2/TRBV6-3	TRBJ2-7	CASRDTSSGTYEQYF	TGTGCCAGCAGAGACACCTCGTCGGGGACCTACGAGCAGTACTTC
few	NA	TRBV6-2/TRBV6-3	TRBJ1-2	CASTANNYGYTF	TGTGCCAGCACGGCCAACAACTATGGCTACACCTTC
NA	NA	TRBV9	TRBJ1-5	CASSVDLSTDQPQHF	TGTGCCAGCAGCGTAGACCTCTCCACGGATCAGCCCCAGCATTTT
NA	TRBD2	TRBV30	TRBJ2-5	CAWSLTSGGPQYF	TGTGCCTGGAGCTTGACTAGCGGGGGCCCACAGTACTTC
few	NA	TRBV25-1	TRBJ2-1	CASSAGHHYNEQFF	TGTGCCAGCAGCGCGGGGCACCACTACAATGAGCAGTTCTTC
NA	TRBD1	TRBV14	TRBJ2-5	CASSQPSRGETQYF	TGTGCCAGCAGCCAACCTAGCAGGGGGGAGACCCAGTACTTC
few	NA	TRBV10-3	TRBJ2-1	CAISGQKREQFF	TGTGCCATCAGTGGACAGAAGCGGGAGCAGTTCTTC
once	TRBD1	TRBV6-1	TRBJ2-7	CASISGGASYEQYF	TGTGCCAGCATCTCAGGGGGCGCGTCCTACGAGCAGTACTTC
NA	TRBD1	TRBV6-1	TRBJ2-3	CASSPWTGVEGSDTQYF	TGTGCCAGCAGTCCTTGGACAGGGGTGGAGGGATCAGATACGCAGTATTTT
NA	TRBD1	TRBV20-1	TRBJ1-2	CSARVTGGLGYTF	TGCAGTGCTAGAGTTACAGGGGGTCTTGGCTACACCTTC
NA	TRBD1	TRBV11-2	TRBJ2-6	CASSGGTGGLGANVLTF	TGTGCCAGCAGCGGCGGGACAGGGGGACTGGGGGCCAACGTCCTGACTTTC
NA	NA	TRBV7-8	TRBJ2-3	CASSITRLQRGGLDTQYF	TGTGCCAGCAGCATAACCCGCCTTCAGAGGGGGGGCCTTGATACGCAGTATTTT